The 18 T cell receptor beta chains listed next were all sequenced from one sample in a study of identifying expanded T cells in peripheral blood. Produced via immunoSEQ multiplex PCR; TCRdb's table is partial and in-frame only. The sample lists around 120,000 clones; 86% were seen once. Sequencing used blood. The receptors were sampled from a person aged 18 to 75 in good health.

This clone has a handful of counts. The V call is TRBV28, the J call TRBJ2-2; 14 bases agree with TRBD2. With V trimmed by 8 bases and J by 6 bases, 11 bases remained unmatched. CDR1 and CDR2 from the germline V gene are MDHEN and SYDVKM. CDR3 length: 17 amino acids. The CDR3 nucleotides are TGTGCCAGCGGCGGGACTAGCGGGAGAGGCTTGGCCGGGGAGCTGTTTTTT. Amino acids: CASGGTSGRGLAGELFF.

This clone showed up just once. At one end, the junction sequence differs from germline, possibly due to a read error. This chain uses TRBV29-1 with TRBJ2-5; D may correspond to TRBD1 or TRBD2 (5 bases each). Germline CDR1 SQVTM, CDR2 ANQGSEA. This CDR3 is built from 12 residues. The CDR3 spells CSVARDQETQYF. CDR3 nucleotide sequence: TGCAGCGTTGCCCGGGACCAGGAGACCCAGTACTTC. Full variable domain (rest looked up from reference TRBV29-1 and TRBJ2-5): SAVISQKPSRDICQRGTSLTIQCQVDSQVTMMFWYRQQPGQSLTLIATANQGSEATYESGFVIDKFPISRPNLTFSTLTVSNMSPEDSSIYLCSVARDQETQYFGPGTRLLVL.

The chain employs TRBV11-2 and TRBJ1-6; D remains ambiguous. The germline V gene has CDR1 SGHAT and CDR2 FQNNGV. Trimming removed 4 bases at V and 6 bases at J, with 7 bases between. The CDR3 has 13 amino acids. CDR3 DNA: TGTGCCAGCAGCTATCTGGCTAATTCACCCCTCCACTTT. Residues: CASSYLANSPLHF.

The V call is TRBV11-2, the J call TRBJ1-1; 12 nucleotides agree with TRBD1. Trimming took 4 bases from V and 3 from J; bases not matched to a gene: 3. CDR1 is SGHAT and CDR2 is FQNNGV in the germline V gene. CDR3 length: 15 residues. The CDR3 DNA sequence: TGTGCCAGCAGCTGGGGACAGGGGGCGGACACTGAAGCTTTCTTT. Translating gives CASSWGQGADTEAFF.

V and J are TRBV6-6 and TRBJ1-1; D might be TRBD1 (5 bases). From germline, CDR1 is MNHNY and CDR2 SVGAGI (reference sequence). CDR3 length: 12 residues. Trimming cost V 2 bases and J 8 bases, with 9 bases left between them. The CDR3 bases are TGTGCCAGCAGTTACGGGGCGCAGGAAGCTTTCTTT. This codes for CASSYGAQEAFF.

This clone was recorded a few times. J is TRBJ2-5 and V is TRBV7-3; tentatively, D is TRBD1 (6 bases). The CDR3 is 13 residues long. Trimming cost V 5 bases and J 5 bases, with 12 bases left between them. The V gene's germline CDR1 is SGHTA and CDR2 FQGTGA. CDR3 sequence (DNA): TGTGCCAGCAGCGATTCGAGGGGGGAGACCCAGTACTTC. Protein: CASSDSRGETQYF.

This chain connects TRBV27 to TRBJ2-4; 7 bases fit TRBD1. With 5 bases clipped from V and 8 bases from J, the junction kept 12 bases outside the gene matches. Germline V gene lookup returns CDR1 MNHEY and CDR2 SMNVEV (reference sequence). The CDR3 runs to 15 residues. The CDR3 nucleotides are TGTGCCAGCAGTCCCGCGGATGTTACAGGGGACATTCAGTACTTC. Protein: CASSPADVTGDIQYF.

The rearrangement joins TRBV6-1 to TRBJ2-5; TRBD1 aligns across 10 bases. This CDR3 has 15 residues. In germline, CDR1 is MNHNS, CDR2 SASEGT. V was clipped by 4 bases and J by 5 bases; unmatched bases: 7. CDR3 loop: CASSGRDRGLETQYF. In nucleotides, the CDR3 is TGTGCCAGCAGTGGCCGGGACAGGGGCCTGGAGACCCAGTACTTC.

This clone occurred a few times. The chain employs TRBV7-2 and TRBJ1-1; the match to TRBD1 covers 7 bases. The CDR3 is 13 amino acids. Germline loops: CDR1 SGHTA, CDR2 FQGNSA. V gave up 1 base and J gave up 8 bases; unmatched junction bases: 4. The CDR3 coding sequence is TGTGCCAGCAGCTTAGGGACGGGACAGGAAGCTTTCTTT. It encodes CASSLGTGQEAFF. The whole variable domain, remainder taken from reference TRBV7-2 and TRBJ1-1, is GAGVSQSPSNKVTEKGKDVELRCDPISGHTALYWYRQSLGQGLEFLIYFQGNSAPDKSGLPSDRFSAERTGGSVSTLTIQRTQQEDSAVYLCASSLGTGQEAFFGQGTRLTVV.

V is TRBV28 and J is TRBJ1-3; a weak D match, TRBD1 (6 bases). V dropped 6 bases and J dropped 2 bases, with 14 bases sitting between them. CDR1 and CDR2 (germline): MDHEN, SYDVKM. This CDR3 region has 15 residues. The CDR3 region has the DNA TGTGCCAGCAGGGAGACAGGTCGGGCTGGAAACACCATATATTTT. It specifies CASRETGRAGNTIYF.

This clone has a count of ten or more. This chain links TRBV5-4 with TRBJ2-1, with unresolved D. There are 13 residues in the CDR3. The germline gives CDR1 SGHNT, CDR2 YYREEE (reference sequence). V shed 4 bases and J shed 1 base, with 6 bases lying between them. CDR3 loop: CASSLWSYNEQFF. CDR3 coding DNA: TGTGCCAGCAGCCTCTGGTCCTACAATGAGCAGTTCTTC. The variable domain in full, completed from reference TRBV5-4 and TRBJ2-1, reads ETGVTQSPTHLIKTRGQQVTLRCSSQSGHNTVSWYQQALGQGPQFIFQYYREEENGRGNFPPRFSGLQFPNYSSELNVNALELDDSALYLCASSLWSYNEQFFGPGTRLTVL.

The chain joins TRBV7-9 to TRBJ1-2; TRBD1 might be the D (6 bases). V lost 4 bases and J lost 6, with 12 bases in between. Germline V CDR1 and CDR2: SEHNR, FQNEAQ (reference sequence). This CDR3 comprises 13 residues. The CDR3: CASSYTGNNGYTF. The CDR3 DNA is TGTGCCAGCAGCTATACAGGGAACAATGGCTACACCTTC.

The CDR3 region is CASSLLLTRGGELFF. The CDR3 coding sequence is TGTGCCAGCAGCTTGCTTCTAACACGGGGCGGGGAGCTGTTTTTT. This rearrangement joins TRBV5-6 to TRBJ2-2, with D possibly TRBD2 on 5 matching bases. Germline CDR1 is SGHDT and CDR2 is YYEEEE. Between the trimmed V and J ends, which lost 1 base and 7 bases, there was a span of 14 bases. The CDR3 spans 15 residues.

The chain couples TRBV2 to TRBJ1-4; D ambiguous. From germline, CDR1 is SNHLY and CDR2 FYNNEI. The CDR3 is made up of 13 amino acids. The V and J ends lost 4 bases and 5 bases respectively, with 8 bases between them. The CDR3 loop is CASSARENEKLFF. In DNA, the CDR3 is TGTGCCAGCAGTGCTAGGGAGAATGAAAAACTGTTTTTT. Supplemented by reference TRBV2 and TRBJ1-4, the full variable domain reads EPEVTQTPSHQVTQMGQEVILRCVPISNHLYFYWYRQILGQKVEFLVSFYNNEISEKSEIFDDQFSVERPDGSNFTLKIRSTKLEDSAMYFCASSARENEKLFFGSGTQLSVL.

The chain carries TRBV28 and TRBJ2-7, with 7 nucleotides matching TRBD2. The CDR3 is 17 residues long. Per the germline V gene, CDR1 is MDHEN and CDR2 is SYDVKM. V was clipped by 5 bases and J by 3 bases; unmatched bases: 16. In DNA, the CDR3 is TGTGCCAGCAGTCCCCTCAAGGGGCGGGCGGGGGACTACGAGCAGTACTTC. This codes for CASSPLKGRAGDYEQYF.

V gene TRBV7-2 combines with J gene TRBJ2-1; TRBD2 matches at 8 bases. The CDR3 extends over 19 amino acids. Trimming cost V 1 base and J 4 bases; bases outside gene matches: 15. CDR1 SGHTA and CDR2 FQGNSA come from the germline V gene. This CDR3 is CASSLDPLLGGGRYNEQFF. For the CDR3, the DNA is TGTGCCAGCAGCTTAGACCCCTTACTCGGGGGGGGCAGATACAATGAGCAGTTCTTC.

This chain uses TRBV7-7 with TRBJ1-5; unclear D gene. The CDR3 loop spans 15 amino acids. The V end was cut by 5 bases, the J end by 7 bases, with 18 bases between. Germline CDR1 reads SSHAT; CDR2 reads FNYEAQ (reference sequence). The CDR3 DNA follows: TGTGCCAGCAGCCCGAAGGGAAGGACTAACCAGCCCCAGCATTTT. Translating gives CASSPKGRTNQPQHF.

The chain has TRBV19 and TRBJ1-2, with a possible D match to TRBD1 (6 bases). V was shortened by 7 bases and J by 1 base, with 16 bases between the two germline ends. CDR3 length equals 15 residues. The V gene's germline CDR1 is LNHDA and CDR2 SQIVND (reference sequence). As DNA, the CDR3 is TGTGCCAGTACCCTTGATCGGGGGCGTAACTATGGCTACACCTTC. Protein sequence: CASTLDRGRNYGYTF.